The rows below give T cell receptor beta chains drawn from one sample of a study of blood T cell repertoires in COVID-19. This table comes from immunoSEQ multiplex PCR, and its TCRdb copy is limited to in-frame clones, with some not included. The sample includes about 78,000 clones, roughly 86% of them seen just once. Material for sequencing was peripheral blood. These receptor sequences come from a man in his fifties with active or convalescent COVID-19. Each CDR3 is given with its conserved first and last residue. The D gene is left open where the match is weak. Where a row states a size, it is once, few, many or the class of an expanded clone; other rows omit it.

abundance,len,d_gene,j_gene,v_gene,CDR3aa,CDR3nt
NA,21,TRBD2,TRBJ2-3,TRBV5-1,CASSLGRRASGGASYTDTQYF,TGCGCCAGCAGCTTGGGACGTCGGGCTAGCGGGGGGGCGTCGTACACAGATACGCAGTATTTT
NA,14,TRBD1,TRBJ1-1,TRBV29-1,CSVEPTGGITEAFF,TGCAGCGTTGAACCAACAGGGGGCATTACTGAAGCTTTCTTT
NA,11,TRBD1,TRBJ2-5,TRBV28,CASRQGETQYF,TGTGCCAGCAGACAGGGGGAGACCCAGTACTTC
NA,12,NA,TRBJ2-2,TRBV6-5,CASRYTGGELFF,TGTGCCAGCAGATACACCGGCGGGGAGCTGTTTTTT
NA,15,TRBD1,TRBJ1-5,TRBV3-1/TRBV3-2,CASSVGTGYIQPQHF,TGTGCCAGCAGCGTCGGGACAGGGTATATTCAGCCCCAGCATTTT
NA,14,TRBD1,TRBJ1-1,TRBV5-1,CASSFEGANTEAFF,TGCGCCAGCAGCTTCGAGGGGGCGAACACTGAAGCTTTCTTT
few,14,NA,TRBJ2-7,TRBV9,CASSPQGLTYEQYF,TGTGCCAGCAGCCCGCAGGGTCTGACCTACGAGCAGTACTTC
NA,13,TRBD1,TRBJ1-2,TRBV3-1/TRBV3-2,CASSQGGVYGYTF,TGTGCCAGCAGTCAGGGGGGCGTCTATGGCTACACCTTC
NA,15,TRBD1,TRBJ2-2,TRBV2,CASSYTGAPTGELFF,TGTGCCAGCAGTTATACAGGGGCGCCCACCGGGGAGCTGTTTTTT
NA,12,NA,TRBJ2-3,TRBV6-5,CASSSGTDTQYF,TGTGCCAGCAGTTCTGGCACAGATACGCAGTATTTT
NA,16,NA,TRBJ1-6,TRBV4-1,CASSQVDRLPNSPLHF,TGCGCCAGCAGCCAAGTGGACAGACTCCCTAATTCACCCCTCCACTTT
NA,16,TRBD2,TRBJ2-5,TRBV27,CASSSSTSGMVETQYF,TGTGCCAGCAGTTCGTCTACTAGCGGGATGGTAGAGACCCAGTACTTC
NA,16,TRBD1,TRBJ1-4,TRBV28,CASSRTTGGGNEKLFF,TGTGCCAGCAGTCGCACCACAGGGGGGGGTAATGAAAAACTGTTTTTT
NA,14,NA,TRBJ1-2,TRBV5-4,CASSLEAGPYGYTF,TGTGCCAGCAGCTTGGAGGCAGGCCCCTATGGCTACACCTTC
NA,13,NA,TRBJ1-2,TRBV12-3/TRBV12-4,CASSLADSYGYTF,TGTGCCAGCAGTTTAGCAGACAGTTATGGCTACACCTTC
NA,15,NA,TRBJ2-1,TRBV9,CASSVLAGYYNEQFF,TGTGCCAGCAGCGTACTCGCGGGGTACTACAATGAGCAGTTCTTC
NA,15,NA,TRBJ2-3,TRBV6-6,CASSYSEGGTDTQYF,TGTGCCAGCAGTTACTCGGAGGGGGGGACAGATACGCAGTATTTT
NA,16,TRBD1,TRBJ2-2,TRBV4-1,CASSQGQGSNTGELFF,TGCGCCAGCAGCCAGGGACAGGGATCGAACACCGGGGAGCTGTTTTTT
NA,15,NA,TRBJ2-5,TRBV4-1,CASSQLGAGEETQYF,TGCGCCAGCAGCCAACTGGGGGCGGGGGAAGAGACCCAGTACTTC
NA,13,NA,TRBJ1-1,TRBV10-3,CAITQDSFTEAFF,TGTGCCATCACCCAGGACAGCTTTACTGAAGCTTTCTTT
NA,16,NA,TRBJ1-1,TRBV7-8,CASSLAQTHDNTEAFF,TGTGCCAGCAGCTTAGCACAGACACATGATAACACTGAAGCTTTCTTT
NA,15,TRBD1,TRBJ1-5,TRBV6-5,CASSYDRGENQPQHF,TGTGCCAGCAGTTACGACAGGGGCGAAAATCAGCCCCAGCATTTT
NA,14,NA,TRBJ1-4,TRBV18,CASSLRTEGEKLFF,TGTGCCAGCTCACTCAGGACGGAGGGTGAAAAACTGTTTTTT
once,16,TRBD2,TRBJ2-3,TRBV4-3,CASSQDLAGGPDTQYF,TGCGCCAGCAGCCAAGATCTAGCGGGGGGGCCCGATACGCAGTATTTT
NA,15,TRBD1,TRBJ1-5,TRBV5-6,CASSWGTGNNQPQHF,TGTGCCAGCAGCTGGGGGACAGGGAACAATCAGCCCCAGCATTTT
NA,13,TRBD2,TRBJ2-3,TRBV10-3,CAITTLAGATQYF,TGTGCCATCACTACGCTAGCGGGAGCTACGCAGTATTTT
NA,12,TRBD1,TRBJ2-7,TRBV2,CASSFDRGEQYF,TGTGCCAGCAGCTTCGACAGGGGCGAGCAGTACTTC
NA,16,TRBD2,TRBJ2-3,TRBV5-1,CASSLGLGITTDTQYF,TGCGCCAGCAGCCTGGGACTAGGAATAACGACAGATACGCAGTATTTT
NA,16,TRBD2,TRBJ2-5,TRBV11-2,CASSFSIAGNQETQYF,TGTGCCAGCAGCTTCTCTATAGCGGGGAACCAAGAGACCCAGTACTTC
NA,15,NA,TRBJ1-4,TRBV18,CASSPGGGTNEKLFF,TGTGCCAGCTCACCAGGAGGAGGAACTAATGAAAAACTGTTTTTT
NA,15,TRBD2,TRBJ2-5,TRBV9,CASSVAPGGEETQYF,TGTGCCAGCAGCGTAGCCCCGGGGGGGGAAGAGACCCAGTACTTC
NA,14,TRBD1,TRBJ1-1,TRBV7-9,CASSWGQLNTEAFF,TGTGCCAGCAGCTGGGGACAGCTGAACACTGAAGCTTTCTTT
NA,13,NA,TRBJ1-5,TRBV24-1,CATSDYTSQPQHF,TGTGCCACCAGTGATTACACAAGTCAGCCCCAGCATTTT
NA,15,TRBD2,TRBJ2-1,TRBV7-2,CASSFSGGAGNEQFF,TGTGCCAGCAGCTTTAGCGGGGGGGCCGGGAATGAGCAGTTCTTC
NA,14,NA,TRBJ2-5,TRBV6-2/TRBV6-3,CASSKPRPQETQYF,TGTGCCAGCAGTAAACCCAGGCCCCAAGAGACCCAGTACTTC
NA,18,NA,TRBJ2-1,TRBV7-5,CVRSLVLWHTPSYNEQFF,TGTGTCAGAAGCTTAGTGCTCTGGCACACACCCTCCTACAATGAGCAGTTCTTC
NA,14,TRBD1,TRBJ1-2,TRBV28,CASRYRGPNYGYTF,TGTGCCAGCAGATACAGGGGACCTAACTATGGCTACACCTTC
NA,15,TRBD1,TRBJ1-6,TRBV6-5,CASSYSQGYNSPLHF,TGTGCCAGCAGTTACTCACAGGGGTATAATTCACCCCTCCACTTT
NA,15,NA,TRBJ1-5,TRBV7-8,CASSSAGNSNQPQHF,TGTGCCAGCAGCTCGGCGGGGAATAGCAATCAGCCCCAGCATTTT
NA,14,NA,TRBJ2-7,TRBV28,CASSLTGRYYEQYF,TGTGCCAGCAGTTTGACAGGAAGATATTACGAGCAGTACTTC
NA,15,TRBD2,TRBJ2-3,TRBV9,CASSVRTSGTDTQYF,TGTGCCAGCAGCGTCAGGACTAGCGGCACAGATACGCAGTATTTT
NA,20,TRBD2,TRBJ2-1,TRBV19,CASSIDRTSGGLGSYNEQFF,TGTGCCAGTAGTATAGATCGGACTAGCGGGGGGCTCGGCTCCTACAATGAGCAGTTCTTC
NA,11,NA,TRBJ2-1,TRBV2,CATERGNEQFF,TGTGCCACCGAGAGGGGGAATGAGCAGTTCTTC